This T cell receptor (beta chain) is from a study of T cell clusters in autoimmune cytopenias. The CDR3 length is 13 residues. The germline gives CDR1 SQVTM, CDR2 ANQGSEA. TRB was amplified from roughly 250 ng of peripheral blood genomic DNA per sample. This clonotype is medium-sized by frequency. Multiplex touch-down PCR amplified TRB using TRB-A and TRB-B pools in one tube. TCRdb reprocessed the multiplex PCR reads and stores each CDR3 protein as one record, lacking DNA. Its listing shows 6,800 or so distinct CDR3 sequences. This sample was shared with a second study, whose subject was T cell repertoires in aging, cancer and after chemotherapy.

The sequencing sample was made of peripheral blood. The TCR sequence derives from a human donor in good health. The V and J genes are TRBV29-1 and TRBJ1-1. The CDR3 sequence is CSVEDFPITEAFF.